This TCR beta chain emerged from a study of CD8+CD57+ T cells in acquired aplastic anemia (dated 2018 in TCRdb). At the level of the whole study: DNA extracted from sorted CD4+ and CD8+ cells had a mean of about 3.2 ug, with a range of about 0.18 to 27.4 ug. An average of approximately 10 million reads for CD4+ cells and 12 million or so reads for CD8+ cells was obtained from healthy donor samples.

CDR1 MDHEN and CDR2 SYDVKM were looked up in the germline V gene. Including the terminal cysteine and phenylalanine, the CDR3 comprises 15 residues. Just CDR3 DNA is preserved here, 45 bases in frame from base 1. The junction shows trimming of 4 bases on V and 5 bases on J, and the gene matches do not reach 8 bases of it. Results the study describes overall, beyond this receptor: CD8+ Simpson's diversity did not differ significantly between patients and healthy controls (P=0.060). Nearly 30 CD8+ CDR3 sequences were found in both patients and controls but appeared to be highly expressed in patients and within the immunodominant clones of the patients.

Genomic DNA served as template for TCR beta VDJ combination and CDR3 sequence profiling. An Illumina HiSeq 2000 was the platform used for TCR repertoire sequencing. Per the original workflow: Repertoire assessment relied on Simpson's diversity index, CDR3 size and DJ length profiles, and TRBV/TRBJ rearrangement plots. The immunodominant clone was defined as the most abundant DNA sequence in deep sequencing data. CDR3 amino acid sequences were screened for sharing across subjects and were compared with published repertoires and the VDJdb database. TCRdb applied fastp at Q25 and MiXCR to the public reads, then kept only in-frame beta chains. Each entry is one CDR3 protein sequence, shown with its most common DNA and genes. The V and J calls were not made by the authors but by TCRdb's processing. This sample is represented by about 190,000 distinct CDR3 sequences; approximately 52% of them were singletons. The top ten clonotypes cover about 17% of the sample.

TCR repertoires of sorted CD4+ and CD8+ blood T cells from severe aplastic anemia patients and healthy subjects were deep-sequenced in the study. Ficoll-Paque density gradient centrifugation was used to isolate peripheral blood mononuclear cells. Before DNA extraction, CD4+ and CD8+ T cells were sorted by FACS or by magnetic beads. This clonotype was recorded at least ten times. This clone's antigen is unknown. Base qualities are not provided; no much larger clone lies one nucleotide away. Sequenced input: sorted CD4+, CD8+, or CD8+CD57+ T cells (not recorded which) from PBMCs. The TCR was taken from a human donor in good health, serving as a control. The V and J segments used are TRBV28 and TRBJ1-5; 7 bases in the junction line up with TRBD1. The CDR3 protein: CASSSPGRGHQPQHF. The DNA is TGTGCCAGCAGTTCCCCGGGTAGGGGGCATCAGCCCCAGCATTTT.